These 29 T cell receptor beta chains share one sample of origin, sequenced in a study of cytomegalovirus exposure and HLA in healthy donors. The method was immunoSEQ multiplex PCR; TCRdb's version includes in-frame clones alone and lacks a portion of them. The profile shows tens of thousands of clones, about 90% of them singletons. The sample consisted of PBMCs. Source of these receptors: a woman between 18 and 29 years old in good health and CMV-seropositive.

J is TRBJ1-5 and V is TRBV6-5; 9 bases are a match to TRBD1. CDR3 size: 15 residues. Germline values: CDR1 MNHEY, CDR2 SVGAGI. With V trimmed by 5 bases and J by 6 bases, 8 bases remained unmatched. CDR3 amino acids: CASSTTGGRSQPQHF. CDR3 sequence (DNA): TGTGCCAGCAGTACTACAGGGGGCAGGAGTCAGCCCCAGCATTTT.

The chain combines TRBV10-3 with TRBJ1-4, with TRBD1 matching over 7 bases. The CDR3 consists of 16 residues. With 3 bases clipped from V and 0 bases from J, the junction kept 4 bases outside the gene matches. CDR1 ENHRY and CDR2 SYGVKD come from the germline V gene. CDR3 amino acids: CAISDETGPTNEKLFF. In nucleotides, the CDR3 is TGTGCCATCAGTGACGAGACAGGGCCAACTAATGAAAAACTGTTTTTT.

This clone was observed once. The chain carries TRBV29-1 and TRBJ2-4, with D unclear. Per the germline V gene, CDR1 is SQVTM and CDR2 is ANQGSEA. The CDR3 has 14 amino acids. The germline V and J ends were trimmed by 6 bases and 0 bases, with 12 bases remaining between them. The CDR3 coding sequence is TGCAGCGTGGTACAACAAGAAGCCAAAAACATTCAGTACTTC. It encodes CSVVQQEAKNIQYF.

This chain connects TRBV6-1 to TRBJ1-2, with 7 bases aligning to TRBD1. There are 14 residues in the CDR3. With V trimmed by 6 bases and J by 4 bases, 8 bases remained unmatched. CDR1 and CDR2 from the germline V gene are MNHNS and SASEGT. Here the CDR3 reads CASRPTGSSYGYTF. In nucleotides, the CDR3 is TGTGCCAGCAGACCGACAGGGAGTTCCTATGGCTACACCTTC.

The chain uses TRBV21-1 and TRBJ2-7; the listed D gene, TRBD1, was not tested against the DNA. TRBV21-1 counts as a pseudogene. The CDR3 has 15 amino acids. The CDR3 coding sequence is TGTGCCAGCAGCAAAGCGACGACAGGGACCTACGAGCAGTACTTC. Encoded protein: CASSKATTGTYEQYF.

As DNA, the CDR3 is TGTGCCAGCAGTTACGGTATGGGAGGTACTGAAGCTTTCTTT. It codes for CASSYGMGGTEAFF. The chain joins TRBV6-5 to TRBJ1-1; D unclear. The V gene lost 2 bases and the J gene lost 5 bases, with 12 bases spanning the gap. The germline CDR1 and CDR2 sequences are MNHEY and SVGAGI. The CDR3 contains 14 residues.

This chain links TRBV7-9 with TRBJ2-1; the D is unclear. CDR1 and CDR2 (germline): SEHNR, FQNEAQ (reference sequence). The length of the CDR3 is 14 residues. The V gene lost 5 bases and the J gene lost 6 bases, with 14 bases spanning the gap. The CDR3 coding sequence is TGTGCCAGCAGCCTACAGAGTCTGGGCAATGAGCAGTTCTTC. Residues: CASSLQSLGNEQFF.

V is TRBV30 and J is TRBJ2-1; TRBD2 matches at 10 bases. V was pared by 0 bases and J by 13 bases, with 6 bases of the junction left unmatched. Germline CDR1 GTSNPN, CDR2 SVGIG (reference sequence). The CDR3 runs to 13 residues. The CDR3, as DNA: TGTGCCTGGAGTGTAATAGCGGGAGGCTTTCAGTTCTTC. Translated, it gives CAWSVIAGGFQFF.

The chain joins TRBV7-9 to TRBJ1-4; D possibly corresponds to TRBD1 (5 bases). Trimming pared 5 bases from V and 5 bases from J, leaving 15 bases between. CDR3 length: 15 amino acids. From germline, CDR1 is SEHNR and CDR2 FQNEAQ (reference sequence). DNA of the CDR3: TGTGCCAGCAGCCCCCGACGGGGGGGGAATGAAAAACTGTTTTTT. Translating gives CASSPRRGGNEKLFF.

V gene TRBV6-1 combines with J gene TRBJ2-2; tentative D call: TRBD1 (5 bases). The CDR3 has 13 amino acids. V was cut by 5 bases and J by 4 bases, with 8 bases left in between. The V gene's germline CDR1 is MNHNS and CDR2 SASEGT. CDR3 loop: CASSHDSTGELFF. The CDR3 region has the DNA TGTGCCAGCAGTCACGACAGCACCGGGGAGCTGTTTTTT.

The chain couples TRBV28 to TRBJ1-1, with D hard to call. Germline V gives CDR1 MDHEN, CDR2 SYDVKM. V lost 7 bases to trimming and J lost 6 bases, with 15 bases between them. The CDR3 runs to 13 residues. The CDR3 here is CASNSIGVSEAFF. The CDR3 bases are TGTGCCAGCAATTCCATCGGGGTCTCTGAAGCTTTCTTT.

The chain recombines TRBV6-1 with TRBJ2-1; a weak D match, TRBD2 (6 bases). The CDR3 loop spans 14 amino acids. V gave up 8 bases and J gave up 1 base, with 12 bases separating them. CDR1 is MNHNS and CDR2 is SASEGT in the germline V gene. CDR3 sequence reads: CASDLEGSYNEQFF. The CDR3 nucleotides are TGTGCCAGCGACCTGGAGGGATCCTACAATGAGCAGTTCTTC.

The CDR3 protein is CASSQGTSGGPSPDTQYF. CDR3 coding DNA: TGCGCCAGCAGCCAAGGGACTAGCGGGGGCCCCAGTCCAGATACGCAGTATTTT. The chain links TRBV4-3 to TRBJ2-3; 13 bases match TRBD2. V lost 1 base, J lost 4 bases, and 8 bases stayed unmatched. Germline values: CDR1 LGHNA, CDR2 YSLEER. The CDR3 totals 18 residues.

V is TRBV29-1 and J is TRBJ1-2; perhaps TRBD1 as D (6 bases). The V and J ends lost 6 bases and 4 bases respectively, with 15 bases between them. The CDR3 contains 13 residues. Germline loops: CDR1 SQVTM, CDR2 ANQGSEA. CDR3 sequence (DNA): TGCAGCGTCTGGGGGGGGCGCGTCTATGGCTACACCTTC. This gives the protein CSVWGGRVYGYTF. Variable domain in full (rest from reference TRBV29-1 and TRBJ1-2): SAVISQKPSRDICQRGTSLTIQCQVDSQVTMMFWYRQQPGQSLTLIATANQGSEATYESGFVIDKFPISRPNLTFSTLTVSNMSPEDSSIYLCSVWGGRVYGYTFGSGTRLTVV.

The chain uses TRBV28 and TRBJ2-1; 7 bases match TRBD1. This CDR3 has 14 amino acids. The J segment lost 12 bases and the V segment lost 5 bases, leaving 13 bases of the junction unmatched. The germline gives CDR1 MDHEN, CDR2 SYDVKM. The CDR3 coding sequence is TGTGCCAGCAGTCCAGGGGGAGCCATCGTCGGGCAGTTCTTC. Its protein product is CASSPGGAIVGQFF.

V and J are TRBV5-1 and TRBJ2-2; TRBD1 agrees at 9 bases. The CDR3 totals 16 residues. Germline V gives CDR1 SGHRS, CDR2 YFSETQ. V lost 6 bases, J lost 4 bases, and 10 bases stayed unmatched. CDR3 in amino acids: CASKPLDRGVTGELFF. The CDR3 bases are TGCGCCAGCAAACCCCTGGACAGGGGTGTCACCGGGGAGCTGTTTTTT.

The chain recombines TRBV30 with TRBJ2-2; the match to TRBD1 covers 8 bases. The CDR3 runs 13 residues. The junction had 6 bases not matched to a gene; V was cut back by 8 bases and J by 4 bases. Germline-derived CDR1 and CDR2 are GTSNPN and SVGIG (reference sequence). This CDR3 is CARWDRRTGELFF. Here the CDR3 DNA reads TGTGCCCGCTGGGACAGGCGCACCGGGGAGCTGTTTTTT.

The J gene is TRBJ1-5, the V gene TRBV18; D is ambiguous. CDR1 is KGHSH and CDR2 is LQKENI in the germline V gene. This CDR3 is 15 amino acids long. The germline V and J ends were trimmed by 2 bases and 1 base, with 9 bases remaining between them. The CDR3 reads CASSPEGTSNQPQHF. CDR3 DNA sequence: TGTGCCAGCTCACCAGAGGGAACCAGCAATCAGCCCCAGCATTTT.

This chain uses TRBV29-1 with TRBJ2-1; D perhaps matches TRBD2 (5 bases). Germline V lookup: CDR1 SQVTM, CDR2 ANQGSEA. This CDR3 has 14 residues. Trimming stripped 7 bases from V and 6 bases from J, with 19 bases between. The CDR3 sequence: CSASAERLSNEQFF. The DNA for the CDR3 is TGCAGCGCATCTGCAGAGCGGCTCAGCAATGAGCAGTTCTTC.

This chain joins TRBV7-3 and TRBJ2-1; D unresolved. Trimming left V 5 bases short and J 0 bases short, with 14 bases between. The CDR3 consists of 16 residues. The V gene's germline CDR1 is SGHTA and CDR2 FQGTGA. CDR3 sequence: CASSPPRHSSYNEQFF. CDR3 sequence (DNA): TGTGCCAGCAGCCCTCCGAGGCATAGCTCCTACAATGAGCAGTTCTTC.

V usage is TRBV7-2 and J usage is TRBJ2-3, with 10 bases fitting TRBD2. The trim removed 1 base at V and 0 bases at J, leaving 4 bases unmatched. This CDR3 has 17 residues. Germline V gives CDR1 SGHTA, CDR2 FQGNSA. The CDR3 region is CASSLGLAGDSTDTQYF. CDR3 sequence (DNA): TGTGCCAGCAGCTTAGGGCTAGCGGGGGATAGCACAGATACGCAGTATTTT.

J is TRBJ1-5 and V is TRBV4-3, with D maybe TRBD1 (6 bases). Germline V lookup: CDR1 LGHNA, CDR2 YSLEER. The CDR3 length is 16 residues. The V end lost 0 bases, the J end lost 5 bases, and 14 bases lay between the germline ends. The CDR3 sequence: CASSQDLTGLDQPQHF. CDR3 coding DNA: TGCGCCAGCAGCCAAGATCTTACAGGGTTGGATCAGCCCCAGCATTTT.

The gene calls are TRBV5-1 and TRBJ1-2; 8 bases align to TRBD1. V gave up 4 bases and J gave up 8 bases; unmatched junction bases: 7. Germline values: CDR1 SGHRS, CDR2 YFSETQ. The CDR3 extends over 13 amino acids. The CDR3 DNA sequence: TGCGCCAGCAGCCCCCCAGGGGGCCGGGGCTACACCTTC. The encoded protein is CASSPPGGRGYTF. Full variable domain (rest looked up from reference TRBV5-1 and TRBJ1-2): KAGVTQTPRYLIKTRGQQVTLSCSPISGHRSVSWYQQTPGQGLQFLFEYFSETQRNKGNFPGRFSGRQFSNSRSEMNVSTLELGDSALYLCASSPPGGRGYTFGSGTRLTVV.

The chain joins TRBV6-1 to TRBJ1-4; D is possibly TRBD1 (5 bases). The V end was cut by 11 bases, the J end by 3 bases, with 10 bases between. In germline, CDR1 is MNHNS, CDR2 SASEGT. This CDR3 has 12 residues. The CDR3 spells CACGTPNEKLFF. The CDR3 coding sequence is TGTGCCTGCGGGACCCCTAATGAAAAACTGTTTTTT.

The chain links TRBV7-2 to TRBJ1-2, with 8 nucleotides matching TRBD1. The CDR3 loop spans 15 amino acids. The ends lost 2 bases at V and 4 bases at J; junction bases unmatched: 6. Germline V gene sequence: CDR1 SGHTA, CDR2 FQGNSA. CDR3 amino acids: CASSLYRGWIYGYTF. The CDR3 DNA reads as TGTGCCAGCAGCTTATACAGGGGGTGGATCTATGGCTACACCTTC.

The chain has TRBV29-1 and TRBJ1-1; D not certain. CDR3 length equals 14 residues. Germline V gene data show CDR1 as SQVTM and CDR2 as ANQGSEA. The V end was cut by 6 bases, the J end by 1 base, with 15 bases between. This CDR3 reads CSVRPARPNTEAFF. The CDR3 nucleotides read TGCAGCGTCAGGCCCGCACGTCCGAACACTGAAGCTTTCTTT.

The chain joins TRBV5-6 to TRBJ1-2; 9 bases align to TRBD1. The CDR3 spans 15 residues. V gave up 0 bases and J gave up 3 bases; unmatched junction bases: 3. Germline V lookup: CDR1 SGHDT, CDR2 YYEEEE. CDR3: CASSLAWTGDYGYTF. CDR3 nucleotides: TGTGCCAGCAGCTTGGCCTGGACAGGGGACTATGGCTACACCTTC.

The rearrangement links TRBV2 to TRBJ1-5; 9 positions match TRBD1. The CDR3 is made up of 16 amino acids. The junction had 9 bases not matched to a gene; V was cut back by 6 bases and J by 3 bases. Germline V gives CDR1 SNHLY, CDR2 FYNNEI. The CDR3: CASRPGQGTFNQPQHF. CDR3 nucleotide sequence: TGTGCCAGCAGACCGGGACAGGGAACCTTCAATCAGCCCCAGCATTTT.

The count of this clone is one. The chain couples TRBV18 to TRBJ1-5, with D possibly matching TRBD1 (6 bases). CDR3 length equals 13 residues. V was cut by 5 bases and J by 5 bases, with 10 bases left in between. Germline V gene lookup returns CDR1 KGHSH and CDR2 LQKENI. CDR3 protein: CASSGGSDQPQHF. DNA for the CDR3: TGTGCCAGCTCAGGGGGCTCAGATCAGCCCCAGCATTTT.